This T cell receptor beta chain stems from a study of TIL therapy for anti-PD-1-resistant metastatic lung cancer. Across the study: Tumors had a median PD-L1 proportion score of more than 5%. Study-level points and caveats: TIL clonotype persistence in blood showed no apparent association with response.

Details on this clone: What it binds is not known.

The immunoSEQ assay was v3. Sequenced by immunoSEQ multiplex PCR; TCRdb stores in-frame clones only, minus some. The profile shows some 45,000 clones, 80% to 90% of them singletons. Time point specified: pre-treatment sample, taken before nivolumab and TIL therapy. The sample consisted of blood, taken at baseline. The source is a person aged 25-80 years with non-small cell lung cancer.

For the CDR3, the DNA is TGTGCCAGCAGTGTAGCGGGCGGGAGGGCCGGGGATACGCAGTATTTT. Its translation is CASSVAGGRAGDTQYF. The chain has TRBV6-1 and TRBJ2-3; 9 positions agree with TRBD2. Germline assignment: CDR1 MNHNS and CDR2 SASEGT. Germline trimming cut 4 bases from V and 6 bases from J; bases unmatched to any gene: 11. The length of the CDR3 is 16 residues.